A single sample is the source of the 3 T cell receptor beta chains below, sequenced in a study of blood T cell repertoires in COVID-19. Data came from immunoSEQ multiplex PCR; TCRdb stores just in-frame clones and leaves some out. The table records roughly 25,000 clones, around 92% of them present only once. Material for sequencing was peripheral blood. Source of these receptors: a human donor in a cohort sampled during active COVID-19.

The chain joins TRBV4-2 to TRBJ2-3; D not resolved. CDR3 length equals 15 residues. Germline CDR1 LGHNA, CDR2 YNFKEQ. The V end was cut by 0 bases, the J end by 4 bases, with 11 bases between. This CDR3 is CASSQDTVRPDTQYF. The CDR3, as DNA: TGTGCCAGCAGCCAAGATACGGTACGTCCAGATACGCAGTATTTT.

The chain joins TRBV7-2 to TRBJ1-6; D is possibly TRBD1 (5 bases). CDR3 length: 15 amino acids. Germline V gene data show CDR1 as SGHTA and CDR2 as FQGNSA. Trimming pared 8 bases from V and 0 bases from J, leaving 11 bases between. CDR3 DNA sequence: TGTGCCAGCTCGTACAGGAGCTCCTATAATTCACCCCTCCACTTT. This codes for CASSYRSSYNSPLHF.

As DNA, the CDR3 is TGTGCCAGCAGCCAGGTGAGCTCTGGAAACACCATATATTTT. Translation gives CASSQVSSGNTIYF. The chain has TRBV4-2 and TRBJ1-3; D unresolved. Between the trimmed V and J ends, which lost 3 bases and 0 bases, there was a span of 6 bases. The CDR3 is 14 residues long. Germline lookup yields CDR1 LGHNA and CDR2 YNFKEQ.